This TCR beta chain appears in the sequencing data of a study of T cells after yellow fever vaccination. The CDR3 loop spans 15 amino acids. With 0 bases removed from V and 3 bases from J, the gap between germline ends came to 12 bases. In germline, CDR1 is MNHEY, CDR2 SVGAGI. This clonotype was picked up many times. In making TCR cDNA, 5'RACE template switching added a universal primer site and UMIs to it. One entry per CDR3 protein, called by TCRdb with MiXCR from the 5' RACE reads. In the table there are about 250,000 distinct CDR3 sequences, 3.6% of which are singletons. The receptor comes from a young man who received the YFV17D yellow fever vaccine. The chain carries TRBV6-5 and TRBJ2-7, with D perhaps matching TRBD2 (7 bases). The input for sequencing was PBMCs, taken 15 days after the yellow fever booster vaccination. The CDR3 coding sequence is TGTGCCAGCAGTTACTCGGGGGGGGGCCACTACGAGCAGTACGTC. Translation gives CASSYSGGGHYEQYV.